This T cell receptor (beta chain) was found in a study of cytomegalovirus exposure and HLA in healthy donors. The V and J ends lost 3 bases and 2 bases respectively, with 10 bases between them. The CDR3 consists of 14 residues. The germline CDR1 and CDR2 sequences are MNHEY and SVGAGI. PCR was performed using 60 Vbeta and 13 Jbeta primers. TCRdb's copy holds only in-frame clones and misses some; the assay was immunoSEQ multiplex PCR. The data show about 180,000 clones, 80% seen once. The sequence was collected from a man in his thirties or forties in good health and CMV-seropositive. Sequencing was carried out using PBMCs. V usage is TRBV6-5 and J usage is TRBJ1-1; possible D gene TRBD1, 5 bases. The CDR3: CASSYGDSNTEAFF. Here the CDR3 DNA reads TGTGCCAGCAGTTATGGTGACAGCAACACTGAAGCTTTCTTT.